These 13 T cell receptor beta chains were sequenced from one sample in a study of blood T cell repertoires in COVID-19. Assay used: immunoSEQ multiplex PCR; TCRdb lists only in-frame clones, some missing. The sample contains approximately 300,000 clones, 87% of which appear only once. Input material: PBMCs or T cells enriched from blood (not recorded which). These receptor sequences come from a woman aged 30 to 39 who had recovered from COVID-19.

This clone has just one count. The CDR3 here is CASSVRDTLTEAFF. DNA of the CDR3: TGTGCCAGCAGCGTCCGGGACACCCTCACTGAAGCTTTCTTT. This chain connects TRBV9 to TRBJ1-1, with D maybe TRBD1 (6 bases). This CDR3 is 14 amino acids long. Germline V gene sequence: CDR1 SGDLS, CDR2 YYNGEE. Trimming took 2 bases from V and 4 from J, leaving 12 bases between them.

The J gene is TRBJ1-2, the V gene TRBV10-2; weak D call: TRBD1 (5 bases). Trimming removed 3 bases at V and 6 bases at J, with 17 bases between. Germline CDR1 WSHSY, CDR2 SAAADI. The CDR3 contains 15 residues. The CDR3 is CASSEAGLPGHGYTF. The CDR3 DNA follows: TGCGCCAGCAGTGAAGCCGGCCTTCCAGGGCATGGCTACACCTTC.

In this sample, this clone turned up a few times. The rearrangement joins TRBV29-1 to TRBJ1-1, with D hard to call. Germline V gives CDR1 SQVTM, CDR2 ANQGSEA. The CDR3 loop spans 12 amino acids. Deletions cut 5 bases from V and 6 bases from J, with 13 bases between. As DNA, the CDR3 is TGCAGCGTTCGGGATGGAGTCTCTGAAGCTTTCTTT. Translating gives CSVRDGVSEAFF.

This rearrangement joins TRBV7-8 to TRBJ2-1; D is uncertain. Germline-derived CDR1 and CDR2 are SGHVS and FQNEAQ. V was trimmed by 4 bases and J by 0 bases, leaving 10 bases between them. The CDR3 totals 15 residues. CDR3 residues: CASSSRRISYNEQFF. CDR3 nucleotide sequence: TGTGCCAGCAGCTCCCGGAGAATCTCCTACAATGAGCAGTTCTTC.

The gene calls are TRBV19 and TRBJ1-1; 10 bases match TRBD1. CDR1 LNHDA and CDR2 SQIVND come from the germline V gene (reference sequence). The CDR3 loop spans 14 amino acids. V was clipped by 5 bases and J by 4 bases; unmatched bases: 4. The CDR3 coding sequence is TGTGCCAGTAGTCCCGGGACAGGGGTCACTGAAGCTTTCTTT. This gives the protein CASSPGTGVTEAFF.

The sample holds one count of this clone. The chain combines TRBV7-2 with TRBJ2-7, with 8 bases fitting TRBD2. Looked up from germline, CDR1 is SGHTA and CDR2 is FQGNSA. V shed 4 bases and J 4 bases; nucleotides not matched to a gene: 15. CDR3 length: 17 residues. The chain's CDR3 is CASSSHPYGGALYEQYF. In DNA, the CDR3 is TGTGCCAGCAGCTCCCACCCCTACGGGGGGGCCCTGTACGAGCAGTACTTC.

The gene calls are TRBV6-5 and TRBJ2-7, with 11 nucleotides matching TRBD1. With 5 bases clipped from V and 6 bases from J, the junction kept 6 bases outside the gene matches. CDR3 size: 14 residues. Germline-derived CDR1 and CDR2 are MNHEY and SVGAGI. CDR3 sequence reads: CASSLLGTGGEQYF. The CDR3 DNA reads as TGTGCCAGCAGTCTCCTGGGGACAGGGGGCGAGCAGTACTTC.

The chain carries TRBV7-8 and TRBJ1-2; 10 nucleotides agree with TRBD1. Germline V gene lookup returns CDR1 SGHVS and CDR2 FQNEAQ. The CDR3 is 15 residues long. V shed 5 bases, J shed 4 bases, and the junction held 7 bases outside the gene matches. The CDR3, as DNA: TGTGCCAGCAGCCAAGGACAGGGGGGCGGCTATGGCTACACCTTC. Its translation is CASSQGQGGGYGYTF.

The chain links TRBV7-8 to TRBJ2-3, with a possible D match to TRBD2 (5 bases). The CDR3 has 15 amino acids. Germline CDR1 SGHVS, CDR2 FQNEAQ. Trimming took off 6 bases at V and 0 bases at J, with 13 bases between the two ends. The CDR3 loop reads CASSLLVLSTDTQYF. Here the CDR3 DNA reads TGTGCCAGCAGTCTACTAGTACTTAGCACAGATACGCAGTATTTT.

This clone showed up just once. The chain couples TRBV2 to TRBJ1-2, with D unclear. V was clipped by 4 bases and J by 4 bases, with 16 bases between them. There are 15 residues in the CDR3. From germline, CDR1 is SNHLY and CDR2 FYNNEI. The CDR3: CASSAPKEGVYGYTF. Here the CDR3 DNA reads TGTGCCAGCAGTGCCCCGAAAGAGGGAGTCTATGGCTACACCTTC.

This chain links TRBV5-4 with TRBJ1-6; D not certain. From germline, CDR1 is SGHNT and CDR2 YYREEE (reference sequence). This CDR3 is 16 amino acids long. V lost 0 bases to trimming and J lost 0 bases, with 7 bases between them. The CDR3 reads CASSLGLSSYNSPLHF. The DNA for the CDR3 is TGTGCCAGCAGCTTGGGGTTGAGCTCCTATAATTCACCCCTCCACTTT.

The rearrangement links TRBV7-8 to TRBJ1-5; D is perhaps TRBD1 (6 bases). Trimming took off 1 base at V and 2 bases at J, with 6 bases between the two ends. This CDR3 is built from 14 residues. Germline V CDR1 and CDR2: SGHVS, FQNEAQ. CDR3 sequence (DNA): TGTGCCAGCAGCTTAGGGACAGGCAATCAGCCCCAGCATTTT. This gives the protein CASSLGTGNQPQHF.

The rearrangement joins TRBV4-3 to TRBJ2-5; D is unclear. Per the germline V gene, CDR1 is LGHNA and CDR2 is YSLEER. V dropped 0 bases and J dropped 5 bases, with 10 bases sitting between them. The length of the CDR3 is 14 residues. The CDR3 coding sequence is TGCGCCAGCAGCCAAGAGGCGTCGCGGGAGACCCAGTACTTC. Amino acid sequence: CASSQEASRETQYF.